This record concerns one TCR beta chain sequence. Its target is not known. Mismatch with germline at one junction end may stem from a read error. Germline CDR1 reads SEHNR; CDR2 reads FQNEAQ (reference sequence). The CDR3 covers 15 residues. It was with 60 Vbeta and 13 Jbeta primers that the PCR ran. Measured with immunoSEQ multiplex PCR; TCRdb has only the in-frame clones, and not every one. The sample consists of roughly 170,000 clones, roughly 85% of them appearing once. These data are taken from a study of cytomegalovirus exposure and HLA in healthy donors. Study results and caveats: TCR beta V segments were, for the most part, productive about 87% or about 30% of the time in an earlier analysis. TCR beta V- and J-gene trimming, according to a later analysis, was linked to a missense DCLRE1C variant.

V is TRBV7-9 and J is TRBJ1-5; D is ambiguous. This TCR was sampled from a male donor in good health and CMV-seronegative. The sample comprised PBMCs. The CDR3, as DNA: TGTTCCAGCAGCTTAGGCTCATCTATTTATCAGCCCCAGCATTTT. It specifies CSSSLGSSIYQPQHF.